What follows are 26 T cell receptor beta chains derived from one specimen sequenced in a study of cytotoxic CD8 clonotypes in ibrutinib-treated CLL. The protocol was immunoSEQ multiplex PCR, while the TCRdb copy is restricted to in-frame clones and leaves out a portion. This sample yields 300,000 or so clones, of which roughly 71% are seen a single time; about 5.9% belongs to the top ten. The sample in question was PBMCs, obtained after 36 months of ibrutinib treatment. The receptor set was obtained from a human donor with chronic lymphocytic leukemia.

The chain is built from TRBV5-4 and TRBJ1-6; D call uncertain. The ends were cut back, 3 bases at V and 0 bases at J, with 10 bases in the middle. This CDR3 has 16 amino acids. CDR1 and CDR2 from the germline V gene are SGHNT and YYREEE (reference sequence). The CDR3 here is CASSSWTSSYNSPLHF. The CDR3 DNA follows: TGTGCCAGCAGCTCCTGGACTAGCTCCTATAATTCACCCCTCCACTTT. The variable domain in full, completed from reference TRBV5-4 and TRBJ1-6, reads ETGVTQSPTHLIKTRGQQVTLRCSSQSGHNTVSWYQQALGQGPQFIFQYYREEENGRGNFPPRFSGLQFPNYSSELNVNALELDDSALYLCASSSWTSSYNSPLHFGNGTRLTVT.

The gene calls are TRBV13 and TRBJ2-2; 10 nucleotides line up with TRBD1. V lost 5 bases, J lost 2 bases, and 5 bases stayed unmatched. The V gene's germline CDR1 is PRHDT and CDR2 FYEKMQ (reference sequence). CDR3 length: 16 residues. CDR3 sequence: CASSHGTGANTGELFF. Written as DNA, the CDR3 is TGTGCCAGCAGCCACGGGACAGGGGCTAACACCGGGGAGCTGTTTTTT.

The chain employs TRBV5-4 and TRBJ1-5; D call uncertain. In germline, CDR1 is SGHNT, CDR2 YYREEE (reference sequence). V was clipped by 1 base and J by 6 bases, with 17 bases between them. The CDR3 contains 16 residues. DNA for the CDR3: TGTGCCAGCAGCTTGTACCAGCCGGCAGGTGGTCAGCCCCAGCATTTT. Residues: CASSLYQPAGGQPQHF.

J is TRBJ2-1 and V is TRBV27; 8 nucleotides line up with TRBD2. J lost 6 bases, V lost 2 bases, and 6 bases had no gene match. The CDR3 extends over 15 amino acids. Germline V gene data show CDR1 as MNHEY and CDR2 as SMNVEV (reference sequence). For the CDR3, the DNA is TGTGCCAGCAGTTTAAAAAGCGGGAGTACCAATGAGCAGTTCTTC. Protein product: CASSLKSGSTNEQFF.

DNA of the CDR3: TGCGCCAGCAGCCAACAGGGGAACTATGGCTACACCTTC. Its translation is CASSQQGNYGYTF. This sequence joins TRBV4-1 and TRBJ1-2, with D perhaps matching TRBD1 (6 bases). The germline V gene has CDR1 MGHRA and CDR2 YSYEKL. This CDR3 is built from 13 residues. V was cut by 2 bases and J by 2 bases, with 6 bases left in between.

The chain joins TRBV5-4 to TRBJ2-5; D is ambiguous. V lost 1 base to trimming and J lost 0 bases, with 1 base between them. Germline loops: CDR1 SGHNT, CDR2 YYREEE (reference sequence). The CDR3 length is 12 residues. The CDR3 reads CASSLNQETQYF. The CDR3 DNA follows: TGTGCCAGCAGCTTGAACCAAGAGACCCAGTACTTC.

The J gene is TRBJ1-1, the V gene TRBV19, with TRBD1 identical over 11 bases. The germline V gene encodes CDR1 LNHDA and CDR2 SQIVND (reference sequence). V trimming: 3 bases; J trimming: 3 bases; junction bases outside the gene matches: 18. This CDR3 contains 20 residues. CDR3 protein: CASSMLGTGGIHLEYTEAFF. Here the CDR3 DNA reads TGTGCCAGTAGTATGCTGGGGACAGGGGGTATTCACTTGGAGTACACTGAAGCTTTCTTT.

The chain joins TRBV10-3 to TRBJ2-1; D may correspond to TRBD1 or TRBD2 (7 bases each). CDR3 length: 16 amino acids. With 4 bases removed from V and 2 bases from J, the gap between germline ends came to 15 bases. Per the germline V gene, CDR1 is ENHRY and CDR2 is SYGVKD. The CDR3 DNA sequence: TGTGCCATCAGTGTCGGGGGGACAGCTGCCTACAATGAGCAGTTCTTC. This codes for CAISVGGTAAYNEQFF.

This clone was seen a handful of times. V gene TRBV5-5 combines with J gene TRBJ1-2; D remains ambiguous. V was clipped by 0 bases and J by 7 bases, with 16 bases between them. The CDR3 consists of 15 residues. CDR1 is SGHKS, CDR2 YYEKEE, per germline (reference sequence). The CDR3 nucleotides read TGTGCCAGCAGCTTGGACGCGGCAGGCCTAGGTGGCTACACCTTC. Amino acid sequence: CASSLDAAGLGGYTF.

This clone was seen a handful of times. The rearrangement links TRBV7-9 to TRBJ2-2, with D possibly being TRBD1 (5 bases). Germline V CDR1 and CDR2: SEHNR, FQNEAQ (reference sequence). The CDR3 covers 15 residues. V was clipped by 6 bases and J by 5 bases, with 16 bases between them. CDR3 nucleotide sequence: TGTGCCAGCAGACATTTTAGGGGTAGGACCGGGGAGCTGTTTTTT. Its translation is CASRHFRGRTGELFF.

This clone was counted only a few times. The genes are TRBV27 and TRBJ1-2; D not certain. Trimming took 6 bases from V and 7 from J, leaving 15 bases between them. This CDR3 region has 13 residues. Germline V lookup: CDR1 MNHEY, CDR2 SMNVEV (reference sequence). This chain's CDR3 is CASRHGSSSGYTF. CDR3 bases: TGTGCCAGCAGGCACGGATCGTCCTCTGGCTACACCTTC.

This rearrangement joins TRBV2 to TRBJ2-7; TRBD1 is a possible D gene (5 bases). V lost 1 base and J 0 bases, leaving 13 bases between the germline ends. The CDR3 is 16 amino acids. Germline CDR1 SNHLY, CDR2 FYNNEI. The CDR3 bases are TGTGCCAGCAGTGAAGGTTCAGGGAAACTCTCCTACGAGCAGTACTTC. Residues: CASSEGSGKLSYEQYF.

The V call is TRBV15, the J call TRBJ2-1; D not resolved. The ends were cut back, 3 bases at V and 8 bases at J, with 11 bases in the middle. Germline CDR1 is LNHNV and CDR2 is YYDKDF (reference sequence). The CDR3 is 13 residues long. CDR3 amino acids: CATSRVGTDEQFF. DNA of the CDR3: TGTGCCACCAGCAGGGTGGGCACCGATGAGCAGTTCTTC.

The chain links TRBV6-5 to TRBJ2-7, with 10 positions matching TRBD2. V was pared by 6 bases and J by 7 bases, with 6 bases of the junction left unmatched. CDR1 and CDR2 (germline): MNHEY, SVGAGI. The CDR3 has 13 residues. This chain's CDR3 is CASSQTSGREQYF. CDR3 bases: TGTGCCAGCAGCCAGACTAGCGGGCGGGAGCAGTACTTC.

The CDR3 sequence is CASSIQGAGGYTF. CDR3 nucleotides: TGTGCCAGTAGTATACAGGGGGCGGGTGGCTACACCTTC. The chain couples TRBV19 to TRBJ1-2; 8 positions agree with TRBD1. Germline CDR1 reads LNHDA; CDR2 reads SQIVND (reference sequence). The CDR3 spans 13 residues. V gave up 2 bases and J gave up 7 bases; unmatched junction bases: 3. Based on the CDR3 plus reference TRBV19 and TRBJ1-2, the full variable domain is DGGITQSPKYLFRKEGQNVTLSCEQNLNHDAMYWYRQDPGQGLRLIYYSQIVNDFQKGDIAEGYSVSREKKESFPLTVTSAQKNPTAFYLCASSIQGAGGYTFGSGTRLTVV.

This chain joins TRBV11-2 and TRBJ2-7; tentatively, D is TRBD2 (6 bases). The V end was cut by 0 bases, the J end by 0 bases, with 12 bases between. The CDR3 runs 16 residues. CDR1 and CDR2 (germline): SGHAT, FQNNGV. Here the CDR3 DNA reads TGTGCCAGCAGCTTAGATCCCGTGGGGGGCTCCTACGAGCAGTACTTC. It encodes CASSLDPVGGSYEQYF. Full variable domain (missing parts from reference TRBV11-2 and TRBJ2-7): EAGVAQSPRYKIIEKRQSVAFWCNPISGHATLYWYQQILGQGPKLLIQFQNNGVVDDSQLPKDRFSAERLKGVDSTLKIQPAKLEDSAVYLCASSLDPVGGSYEQYFGPGTRLTVT.

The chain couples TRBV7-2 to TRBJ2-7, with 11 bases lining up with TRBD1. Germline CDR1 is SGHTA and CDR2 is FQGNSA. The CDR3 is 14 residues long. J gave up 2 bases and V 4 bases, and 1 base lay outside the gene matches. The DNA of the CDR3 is TGTGCCAGCAGCTCGGACAGGGGGCCCTACGAGCAGTACTTC. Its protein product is CASSSDRGPYEQYF. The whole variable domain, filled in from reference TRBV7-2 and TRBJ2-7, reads GAGVSQSPSNKVTEKGKDVELRCDPISGHTALYWYRQSLGQGLEFLIYFQGNSAPDKSGLPSDRFSAERTGGSVSTLTIQRTQQEDSAVYLCASSSDRGPYEQYFGPGTRLTVT.

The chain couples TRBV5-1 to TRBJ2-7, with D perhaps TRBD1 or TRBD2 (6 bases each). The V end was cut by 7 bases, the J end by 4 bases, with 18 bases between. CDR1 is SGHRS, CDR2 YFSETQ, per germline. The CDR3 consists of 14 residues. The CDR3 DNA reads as TGCGCCAGCCAACCGGAGGGGGGCCCTTACGAGCAGTACTTC. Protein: CASQPEGGPYEQYF.

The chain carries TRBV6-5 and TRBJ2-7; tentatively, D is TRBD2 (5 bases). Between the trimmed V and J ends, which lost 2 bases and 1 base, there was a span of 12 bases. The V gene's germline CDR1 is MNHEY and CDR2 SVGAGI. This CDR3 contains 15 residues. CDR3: CASSYHPGFSYEQYF. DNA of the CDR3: TGTGCCAGCAGTTACCACCCGGGATTTTCCTACGAGCAGTACTTC.

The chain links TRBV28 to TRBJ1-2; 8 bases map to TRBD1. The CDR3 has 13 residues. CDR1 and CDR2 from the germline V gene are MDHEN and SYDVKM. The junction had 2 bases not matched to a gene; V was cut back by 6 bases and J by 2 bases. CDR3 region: CASRGQANYGYTF. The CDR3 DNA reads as TGTGCCAGCAGGGGACAGGCGAACTATGGCTACACCTTC.

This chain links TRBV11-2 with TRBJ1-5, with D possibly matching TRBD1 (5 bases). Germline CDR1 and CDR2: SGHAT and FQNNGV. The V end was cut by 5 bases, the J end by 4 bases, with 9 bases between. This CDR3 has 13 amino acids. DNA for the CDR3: TGTGCCAGCAGCGTTGACAGAAATCAGCCCCAGCATTTT. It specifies CASSVDRNQPQHF.

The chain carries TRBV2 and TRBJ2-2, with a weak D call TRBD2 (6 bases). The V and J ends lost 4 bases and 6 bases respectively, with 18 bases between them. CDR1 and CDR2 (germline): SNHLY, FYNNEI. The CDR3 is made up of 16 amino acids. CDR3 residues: CASSGLGGTGSGELFF. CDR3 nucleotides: TGTGCCAGCAGTGGGCTAGGAGGGACGGGTTCCGGGGAGCTGTTTTTT.

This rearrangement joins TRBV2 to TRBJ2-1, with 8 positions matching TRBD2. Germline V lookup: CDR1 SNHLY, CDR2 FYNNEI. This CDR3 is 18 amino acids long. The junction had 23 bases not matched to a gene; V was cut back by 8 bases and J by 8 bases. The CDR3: CASLKPTAGGSKIDEQFF. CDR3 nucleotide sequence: TGTGCCAGCCTTAAACCTACGGCGGGAGGTTCCAAGATCGATGAGCAGTTCTTC.

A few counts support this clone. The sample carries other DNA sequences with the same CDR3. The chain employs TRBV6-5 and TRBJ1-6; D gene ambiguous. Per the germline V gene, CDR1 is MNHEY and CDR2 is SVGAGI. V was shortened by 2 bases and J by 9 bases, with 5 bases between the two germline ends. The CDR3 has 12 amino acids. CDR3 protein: CASSYAGSPLHF. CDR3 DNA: TGTGCCAGCAGTTACGCTGGTTCACCCCTCCACTTT.

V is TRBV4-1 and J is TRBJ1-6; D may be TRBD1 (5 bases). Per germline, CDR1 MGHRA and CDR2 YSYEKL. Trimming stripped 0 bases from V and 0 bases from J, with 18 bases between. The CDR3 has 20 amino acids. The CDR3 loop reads CASSQDQRGLGSSYNSPLHF. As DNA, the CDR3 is TGCGCCAGCAGCCAAGATCAGCGGGGGTTGGGGAGCTCCTATAATTCACCCCTCCACTTT.

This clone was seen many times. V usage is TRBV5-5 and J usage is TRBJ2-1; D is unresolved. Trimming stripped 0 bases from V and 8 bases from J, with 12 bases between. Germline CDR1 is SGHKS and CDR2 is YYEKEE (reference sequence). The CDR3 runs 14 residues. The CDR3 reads CASSLEERADEQFF. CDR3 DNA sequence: TGTGCCAGCAGCTTGGAGGAACGGGCGGATGAGCAGTTCTTC.